This T cell receptor (beta chain) was captured in a study of STAT5B mutations in CD4+ large granular lymphocyte leukemia (dated by TCRdb to between 2020 and 2023). About the study as a whole: Among healthy controls, the CDR3 'QG' motif was associated with a particular HLA allele. TCRbeta repertoires of CD4+ T-cell large granular lymphocyte leukemia patients were compared with those of healthy blood donors. Flow cytometry performed on FACSCanto II or FACSVerse showed that the purified fractions had more than 95% purity among lymphocytes.

On this clone: Its binding antigen is unknown. No per-base quality is available; no much larger clone lies one base away.

The immunoSEQ assay at survey resolution was applied to genomic DNA for sequencing of TCRbeta rearrangements. Under the source paper's analysis protocol: In the TCR sequencing data, the smallest productive clonotype frequency that could be detected was 2.59 x 10-5. Only productive TCRbeta rearrangements, defined as complete and in-frame sequences, were included in the analyses. Simpson clonality, calculated in the immunoSEQ Analyzer version 3.0, was used as the measure of sample clonality. Clones were categorized by frequency as very rare, small, medium, large (1-20%) or hyperexpanded (>20%). Generation probabilities were estimated with OLGA 1.2.3, V-gene circos plots were made with VDJtools, specificities were looked up in VDJdb, and CDR3 motifs were identified with GLIPH. Not all clones reach the TCRdb copy of this immuneACCESS table, which keeps in-frame sequences only. Checked studies attribute under half of the gap to unresolved V genes and leave the rest unexplained. Clone size and V and J calls were adopted from that table, with D and trimming inferred from the DNA. The sample profile shows 30,000 to 40,000 clones; around 75% of them were found once. The top ten clones comprise around 0.57% of the sample.

Study-level results and caveats: The data were not HLA-matched, and the relatively small sample size could explain the higher clonality seen in CD4+ compared with CD8+ T-LGLL. Each patient's main leukemic clonotypes were private, but roughly a quarter of these clonotypes showed up at low frequency in the non-leukemic repertoires of other patients. Greater clonality appeared to be present in CD4-sorted patient repertoires than in healthy CD4+ repertoires, and the difference was retained after the putative leukemic clones were removed.

The healthy control group was made up of around 37 blood donors, and the Finnish Red Cross blood service supplied their buffy coats. All TCR-sequenced material derived from peripheral blood: patient blood samples and healthy donor buffy coats. Ficoll-Hypaque gradient centrifugation was used to isolate peripheral blood mononuclear cells. CD4+ cells were magnetically purified from the buffy coats of healthy controls. The Gentra Puregene Cell and Tissue kit was used for genomic DNA extraction, and quantification was performed on a Qubit 2.0 fluorometer. Sequencing was done on a sample of CD4+ T cells from blood buffy coats. The sequence derives from a human donor in good health.

The nucleotide sequence is given as TGTGCCAGCACCTCAATGGGGGACAGGGGAAACACCATATATTTT. This sequence encodes CASTSMGDRGNTIYF. The V and J genes are TRBV6-5 and TRBJ1-3, with 8 bases aligning to TRBD1. The junction shows trimming of 7 bases on V and 4 bases on J, and the gene matches do not reach 9 bases of it. Based on the germline V gene, the CDR1 and CDR2 sequences are MNHEY and SVGAGI. The CDR3, cysteine through phenylalanine, is 15 amino acids long. Just the 45-base CDR3 DNA is kept, in frame starting at base 1.